Below are 5 T cell receptor beta chains sequenced from a single sample in a study of blood T cell repertoires in COVID-19. This table comes from immunoSEQ multiplex PCR, and its TCRdb copy is limited to in-frame clones, with some not included. The sample contains about 210,000 clones, 65% to 90% of which appear only once. Input material: PBMCs or T cells enriched from blood (not recorded which). The source is a woman aged 45-65 years with acute COVID-19.

J is TRBJ2-1 and V is TRBV28, with D possibly matching TRBD1 (6 bases). There are 16 residues in the CDR3. Looked up from germline, CDR1 is MDHEN and CDR2 is SYDVKM. The V end lost 6 bases, the J end lost 12 bases, and 27 bases lay between the germline ends. CDR3 protein: CASSRQGAGVTMRQFF. As DNA, the CDR3 is TGTGCCAGCAGCCGCCAAGGGGCAGGGGTTACAATGAGGCAGTTCTTC.

The chain employs TRBV3-1 (or the pseudogene TRBV3-2) and TRBJ2-1; the D gene is possibly TRBD2 (6 bases). This CDR3 spans 12 amino acids. V lost 4 bases and J 15 bases, leaving 16 bases between the germline ends. Germline V gene data show CDR1 as LGHDT and CDR2 as YNNKEL (reference sequence). For the CDR3, the DNA is TGTGCCAGCAGCCTGAGGGCGGGGAGTCTGTTCTTC. Translation: CASSLRAGSLFF.

V gene TRBV10-3 combines with J gene TRBJ2-7, with 10 bases identical to TRBD2. Germline CDR1 reads ENHRY; CDR2 reads SYGVKD. V shed 3 bases, J shed 3 bases, and the junction held 5 bases outside the gene matches. The CDR3 runs 15 residues. The CDR3: CAISDGTSVYYEQYF. For the CDR3, the DNA is TGTGCCATCAGTGACGGGACTAGCGTTTACTACGAGCAGTACTTC.

On this clone: Other DNA sequences in this specimen translate into the identical CDR3. The rearrangement uses TRBV28 and TRBJ1-4; TRBD1 is a possible D gene (5 bases). The CDR3 length is 14 residues. Trimming took off 6 bases at V and 8 bases at J, with 16 bases between the two ends. The germline V gene encodes CDR1 MDHEN and CDR2 SYDVKM. In DNA, the CDR3 is TGTGCCAGCAGACTTACGGGGGGTAGGGAAAAACTGTTTTTT. Translating it yields CASRLTGGREKLFF.

The rearrangement joins TRBV6-5 to TRBJ2-7, with D possibly TRBD2 on 5 matching bases. The germline V gene has CDR1 MNHEY and CDR2 SVGAGI. This CDR3 is built from 13 residues. The V and J ends lost 6 bases and 6 bases respectively, with 15 bases between them. The CDR3 DNA reads as TGTGCCAGCAGCCGCGGGCCTCCCCTCGAGCAGTACTTC. It yields the protein CASSRGPPLEQYF.